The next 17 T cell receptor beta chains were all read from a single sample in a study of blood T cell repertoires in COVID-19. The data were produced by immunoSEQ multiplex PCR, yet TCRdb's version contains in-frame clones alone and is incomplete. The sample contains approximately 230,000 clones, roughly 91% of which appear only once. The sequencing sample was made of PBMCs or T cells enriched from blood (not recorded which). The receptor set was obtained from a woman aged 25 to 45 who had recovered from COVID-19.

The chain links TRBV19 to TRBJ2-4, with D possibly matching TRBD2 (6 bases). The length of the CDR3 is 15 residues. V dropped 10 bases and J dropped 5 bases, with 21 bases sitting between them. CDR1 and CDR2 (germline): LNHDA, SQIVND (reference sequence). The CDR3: CATSTGGDLQNIQYF. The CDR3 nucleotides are TGTGCCACCAGCACAGGAGGGGACCTACAAAACATTCAGTACTTC.

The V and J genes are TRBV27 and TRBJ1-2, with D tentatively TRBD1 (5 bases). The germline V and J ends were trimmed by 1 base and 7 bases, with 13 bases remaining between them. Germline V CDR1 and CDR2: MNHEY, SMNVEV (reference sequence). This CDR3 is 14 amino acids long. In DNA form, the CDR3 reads TGTGCCAGCAGTTTATTGACGGGGGAGAGTGGCTACACCTTC. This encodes CASSLLTGESGYTF.

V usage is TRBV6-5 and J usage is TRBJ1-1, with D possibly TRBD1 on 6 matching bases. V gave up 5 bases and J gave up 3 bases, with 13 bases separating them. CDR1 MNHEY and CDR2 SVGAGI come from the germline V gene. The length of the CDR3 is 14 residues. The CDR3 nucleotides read TGTGCCAGCAGTCAAACAGGACAGCACACTGAAGCTTTCTTT. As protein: CASSQTGQHTEAFF.

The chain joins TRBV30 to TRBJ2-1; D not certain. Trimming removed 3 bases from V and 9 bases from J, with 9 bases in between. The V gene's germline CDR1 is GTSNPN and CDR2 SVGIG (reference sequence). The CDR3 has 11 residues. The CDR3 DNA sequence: TGTGCCTGGAGGCGAGCACGTGAGCAGTTCTTC. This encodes CAWRRAREQFF.

CDR3 sequence: CASSELRGNTEAFF. The CDR3, as DNA: TGTGCCAGCAGTGAATTACGGGGTAACACTGAAGCTTTCTTT. This chain connects TRBV2 to TRBJ1-1; D remains ambiguous. The CDR3 extends over 14 amino acids. V dropped 2 bases and J dropped 2 bases, with 9 bases sitting between them. The germline V gene has CDR1 SNHLY and CDR2 FYNNEI. The entire variable domain, with the rest obtained from reference TRBV2 and TRBJ1-1, is as follows: EPEVTQTPSHQVTQMGQEVILRCVPISNHLYFYWYRQILGQKVEFLVSFYNNEISEKSEIFDDQFSVERPDGSNFTLKIRSTKLEDSAMYFCASSELRGNTEAFFGQGTRLTVV.

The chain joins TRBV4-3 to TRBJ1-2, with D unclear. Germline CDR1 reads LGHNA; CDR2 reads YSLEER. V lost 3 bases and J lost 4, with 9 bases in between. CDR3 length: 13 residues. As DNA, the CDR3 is TGCGCCAGCAGCCACCCCGAGGCCTATGGCTACACCTTC. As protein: CASSHPEAYGYTF.

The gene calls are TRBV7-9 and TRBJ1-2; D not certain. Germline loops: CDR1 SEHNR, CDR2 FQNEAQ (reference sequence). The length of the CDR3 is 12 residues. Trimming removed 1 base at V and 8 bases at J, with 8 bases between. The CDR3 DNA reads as TGTGCCAGCAGCTTAGATGAGGGCGGCTACACCTTC. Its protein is CASSLDEGGYTF.

The DNA for the CDR3 is TGCAGTGCTAGTTTAGCTAGCGGGAGATCTTGGGACACAGATACGCAGTATTTT. Its protein product is CSASLASGRSWDTDTQYF. The chain combines TRBV20-1 with TRBJ2-3, with 10 bases lining up with TRBD2. Germline CDR1 is DFQATT and CDR2 is SNEGSKA (reference sequence). This CDR3 spans 18 amino acids. V lost 3 bases to trimming and J lost 2 bases; unmatched junction nucleotides: 14.

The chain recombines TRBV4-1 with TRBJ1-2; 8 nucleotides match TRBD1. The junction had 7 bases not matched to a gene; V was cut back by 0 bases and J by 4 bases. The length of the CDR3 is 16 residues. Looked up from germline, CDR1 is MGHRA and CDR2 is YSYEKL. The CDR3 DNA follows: TGCGCCAGCAGCCAAGAATCAGGGGGCTCCCCCTATGGCTACACCTTC. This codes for CASSQESGGSPYGYTF.

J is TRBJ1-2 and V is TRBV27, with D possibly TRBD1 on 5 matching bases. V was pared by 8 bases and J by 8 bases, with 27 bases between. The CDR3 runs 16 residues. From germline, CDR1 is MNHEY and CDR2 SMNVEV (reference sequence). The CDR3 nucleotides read TGTGCCAGCTTCTCCTTAGGGCAGGGTGAAATGGTGGGCTACACCTTC. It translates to CASFSLGQGEMVGYTF.

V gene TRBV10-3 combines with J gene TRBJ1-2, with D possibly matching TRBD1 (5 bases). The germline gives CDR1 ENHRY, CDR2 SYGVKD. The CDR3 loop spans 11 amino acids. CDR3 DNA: TGTGCGTCACAGGAGACCTATGGCTACACCTTC. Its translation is CASQETYGYTF.

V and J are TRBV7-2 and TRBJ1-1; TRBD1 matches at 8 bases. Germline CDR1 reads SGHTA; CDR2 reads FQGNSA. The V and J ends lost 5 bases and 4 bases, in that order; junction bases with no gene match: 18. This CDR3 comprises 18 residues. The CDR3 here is CASSQGTQGARRATEAFF. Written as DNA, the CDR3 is TGTGCCAGCAGCCAAGGAACGCAGGGGGCCCGACGGGCCACTGAAGCTTTCTTT.

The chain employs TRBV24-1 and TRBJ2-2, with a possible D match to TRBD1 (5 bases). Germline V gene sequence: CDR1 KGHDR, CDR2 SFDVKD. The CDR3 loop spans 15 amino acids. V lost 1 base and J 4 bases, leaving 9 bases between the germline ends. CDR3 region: CATSDFAGSTGELFF. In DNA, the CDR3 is TGTGCCACCAGTGATTTCGCAGGGTCCACCGGGGAGCTGTTTTTT.

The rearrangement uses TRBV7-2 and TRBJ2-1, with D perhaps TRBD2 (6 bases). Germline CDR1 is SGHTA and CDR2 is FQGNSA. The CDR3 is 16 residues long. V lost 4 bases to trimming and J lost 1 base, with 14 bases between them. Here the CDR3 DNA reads TGTGCCAGCAGCTCCTCCGGGGGTCTATCCTACAATGAGCAGTTCTTC. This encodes CASSSSGGLSYNEQFF. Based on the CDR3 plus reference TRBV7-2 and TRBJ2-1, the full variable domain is GAGVSQSPSNKVTEKGKDVELRCDPISGHTALYWYRQSLGQGLEFLIYFQGNSAPDKSGLPSDRFSAERTGGSVSTLTIQRTQQEDSAVYLCASSSSGGLSYNEQFFGPGTRLTVL.

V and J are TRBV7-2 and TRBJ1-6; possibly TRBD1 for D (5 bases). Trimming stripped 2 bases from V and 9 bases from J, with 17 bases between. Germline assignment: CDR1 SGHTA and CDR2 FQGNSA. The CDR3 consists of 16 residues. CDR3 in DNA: TGTGCCAGCAGCTTATCTTGGCAGGGAGGAGGTTCACCCCTCCACTTT. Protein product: CASSLSWQGGGSPLHF.

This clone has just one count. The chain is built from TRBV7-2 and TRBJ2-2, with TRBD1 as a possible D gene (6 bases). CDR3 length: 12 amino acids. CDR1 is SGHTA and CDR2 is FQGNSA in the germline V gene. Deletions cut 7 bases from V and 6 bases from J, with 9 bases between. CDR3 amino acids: CASNRDPGELFF. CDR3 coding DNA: TGTGCCAGCAACAGGGATCCCGGGGAGCTGTTTTTT.

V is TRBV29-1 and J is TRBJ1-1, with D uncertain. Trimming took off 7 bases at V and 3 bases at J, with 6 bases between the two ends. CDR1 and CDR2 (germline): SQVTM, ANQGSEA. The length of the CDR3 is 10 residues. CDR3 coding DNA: TGCAGCGCTGTATACACTGAAGCTTTCTTT. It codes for CSAVYTEAFF.